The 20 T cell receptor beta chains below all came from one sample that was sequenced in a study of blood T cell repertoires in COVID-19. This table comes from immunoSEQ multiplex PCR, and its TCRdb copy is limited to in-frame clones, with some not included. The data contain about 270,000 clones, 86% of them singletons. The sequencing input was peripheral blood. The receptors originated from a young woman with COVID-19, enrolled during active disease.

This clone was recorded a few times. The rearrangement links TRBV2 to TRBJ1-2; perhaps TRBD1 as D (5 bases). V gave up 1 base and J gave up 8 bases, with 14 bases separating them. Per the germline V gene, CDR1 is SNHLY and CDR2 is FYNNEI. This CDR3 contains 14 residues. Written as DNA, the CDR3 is TGTGCCAGCAGTGAAGTGCAGGGTTACGGGGGCTACACCTTC. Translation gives CASSEVQGYGGYTF.

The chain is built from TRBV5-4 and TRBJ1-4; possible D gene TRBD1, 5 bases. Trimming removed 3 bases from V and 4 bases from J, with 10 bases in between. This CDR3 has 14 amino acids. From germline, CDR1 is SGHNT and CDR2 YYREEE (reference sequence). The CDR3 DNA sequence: TGTGCCAGCAGCTCCGGACAATATAATGAAAAACTGTTTTTT. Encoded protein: CASSSGQYNEKLFF.

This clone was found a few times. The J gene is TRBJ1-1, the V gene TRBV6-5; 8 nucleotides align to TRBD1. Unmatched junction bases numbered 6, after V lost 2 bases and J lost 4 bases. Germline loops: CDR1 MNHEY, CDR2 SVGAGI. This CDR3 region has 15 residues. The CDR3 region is CASSYEAGGITEAFF. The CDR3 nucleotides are TGTGCCAGCAGTTACGAGGCAGGGGGCATCACTGAAGCTTTCTTT.

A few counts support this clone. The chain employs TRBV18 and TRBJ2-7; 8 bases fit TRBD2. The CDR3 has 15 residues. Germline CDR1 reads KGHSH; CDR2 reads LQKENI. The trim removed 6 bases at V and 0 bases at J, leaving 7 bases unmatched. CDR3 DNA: TGTGCCAGCTCTGCAACTAGCGGCAGCTCCTACGAGCAGTACTTC. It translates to CASSATSGSSYEQYF. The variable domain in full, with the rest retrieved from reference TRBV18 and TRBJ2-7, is NAGVMQNPRHLVRRRGQEARLRCSPMKGHSHVYWYRQLPEEGLKFMVYLQKENIIDESGMPKERFSAEFPKEGPSILRIQQVVRGDSAAYFCASSATSGSSYEQYFGPGTRLTVT.

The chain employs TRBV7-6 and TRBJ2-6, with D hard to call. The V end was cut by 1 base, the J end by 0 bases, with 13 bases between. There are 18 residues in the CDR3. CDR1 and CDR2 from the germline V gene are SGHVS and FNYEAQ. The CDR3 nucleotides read TGTGCCAGCAGCTTAGACCCCCCGACTCGCTCTGGGGCCAACGTCCTGACTTTC. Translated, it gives CASSLDPPTRSGANVLTF.

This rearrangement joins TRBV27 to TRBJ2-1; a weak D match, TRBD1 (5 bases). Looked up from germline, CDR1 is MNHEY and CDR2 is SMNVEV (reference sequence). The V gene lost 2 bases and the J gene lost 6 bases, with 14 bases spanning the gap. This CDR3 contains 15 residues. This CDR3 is CASSLMGPSSNEQFF. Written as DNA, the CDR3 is TGTGCCAGCAGTTTAATGGGGCCGTCTTCCAATGAGCAGTTCTTC.

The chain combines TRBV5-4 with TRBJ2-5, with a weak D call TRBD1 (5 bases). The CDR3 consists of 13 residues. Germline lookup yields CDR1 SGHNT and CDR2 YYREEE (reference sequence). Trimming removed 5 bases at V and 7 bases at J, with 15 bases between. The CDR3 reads CASSGSGKGTQYF. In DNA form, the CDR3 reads TGTGCCAGCAGTGGCTCAGGGAAAGGGACCCAGTACTTC.

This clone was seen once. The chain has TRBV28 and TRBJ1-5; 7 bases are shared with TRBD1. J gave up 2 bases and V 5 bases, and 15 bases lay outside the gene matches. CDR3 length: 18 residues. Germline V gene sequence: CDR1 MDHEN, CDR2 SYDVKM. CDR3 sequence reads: CASSISVYRRGGNQPQHF. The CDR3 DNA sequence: TGTGCCAGCAGTATCTCAGTTTATCGCAGGGGGGGCAATCAGCCCCAGCATTTT.

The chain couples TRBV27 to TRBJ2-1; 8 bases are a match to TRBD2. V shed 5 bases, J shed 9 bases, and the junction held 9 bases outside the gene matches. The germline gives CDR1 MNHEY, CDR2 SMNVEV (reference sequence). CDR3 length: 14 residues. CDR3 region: CASSLSGVRGEQFF. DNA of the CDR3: TGTGCCAGCAGTCTTAGCGGGGTTAGAGGTGAGCAGTTCTTC.

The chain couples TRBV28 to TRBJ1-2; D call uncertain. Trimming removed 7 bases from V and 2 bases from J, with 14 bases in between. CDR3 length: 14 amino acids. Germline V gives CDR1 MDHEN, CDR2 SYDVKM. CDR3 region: CASIDGGENYGYTF. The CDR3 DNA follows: TGTGCCAGCATTGATGGCGGGGAAAACTATGGCTACACCTTC.

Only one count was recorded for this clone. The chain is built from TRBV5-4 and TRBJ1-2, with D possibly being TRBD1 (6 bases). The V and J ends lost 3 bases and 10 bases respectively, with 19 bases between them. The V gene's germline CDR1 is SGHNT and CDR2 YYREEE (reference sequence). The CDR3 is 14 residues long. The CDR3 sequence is CASSSPTGTPLYTF. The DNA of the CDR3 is TGTGCCAGCAGCTCGCCGACCGGGACACCCCTCTACACCTTC.

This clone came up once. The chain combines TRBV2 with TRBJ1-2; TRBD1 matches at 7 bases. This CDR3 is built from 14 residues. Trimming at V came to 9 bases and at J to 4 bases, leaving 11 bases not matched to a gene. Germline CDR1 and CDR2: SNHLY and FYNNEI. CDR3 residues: CASYRDSELYGYTF. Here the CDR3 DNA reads TGTGCCAGTTACCGGGACAGCGAGCTCTATGGCTACACCTTC.

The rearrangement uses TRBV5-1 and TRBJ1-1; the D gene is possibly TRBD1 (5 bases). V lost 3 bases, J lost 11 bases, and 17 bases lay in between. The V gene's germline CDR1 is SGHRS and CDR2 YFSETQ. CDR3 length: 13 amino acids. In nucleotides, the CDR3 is TGCGCCAGCAGCTCGCGTCAGCAGGGCGTTGCTTTCTTT. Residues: CASSSRQQGVAFF. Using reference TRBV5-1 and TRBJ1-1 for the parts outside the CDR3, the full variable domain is KAGVTQTPRYLIKTRGQQVTLSCSPISGHRSVSWYQQTPGQGLQFLFEYFSETQRNKGNFPGRFSGRQFSNSRSEMNVSTLELGDSALYLCASSSRQQGVAFFGQGTRLTVV.

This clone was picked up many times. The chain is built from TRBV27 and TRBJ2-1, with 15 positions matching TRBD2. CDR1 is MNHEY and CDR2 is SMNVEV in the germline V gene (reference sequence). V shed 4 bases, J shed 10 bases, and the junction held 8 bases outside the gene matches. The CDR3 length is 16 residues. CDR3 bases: TGTGCCAGCAGTTCCCTGGGACTAGCGGGGGGACCGGAGCAGTTCTTC. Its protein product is CASSSLGLAGGPEQFF.

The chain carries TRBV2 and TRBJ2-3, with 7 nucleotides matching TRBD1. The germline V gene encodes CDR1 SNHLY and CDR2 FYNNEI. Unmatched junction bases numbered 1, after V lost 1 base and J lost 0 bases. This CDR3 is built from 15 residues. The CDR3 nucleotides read TGTGCCAGCAGTGAAGGACAGGGAAGCACAGATACGCAGTATTTT. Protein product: CASSEGQGSTDTQYF.

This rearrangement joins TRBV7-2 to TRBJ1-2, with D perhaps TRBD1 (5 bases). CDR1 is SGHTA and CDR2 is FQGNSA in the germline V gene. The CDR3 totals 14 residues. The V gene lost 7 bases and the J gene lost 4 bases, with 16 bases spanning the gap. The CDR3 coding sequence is TGTGCCAGCAACTACGGGGGGTTCCCCTATGGCTACACCTTC. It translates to CASNYGGFPYGYTF.

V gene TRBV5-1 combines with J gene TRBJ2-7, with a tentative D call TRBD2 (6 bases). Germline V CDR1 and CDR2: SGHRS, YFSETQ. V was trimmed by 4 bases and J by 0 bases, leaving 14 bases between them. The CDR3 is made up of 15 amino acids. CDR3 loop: CASSPGGSSSYEQYF. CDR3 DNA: TGCGCCAGCAGCCCTGGGGGGTCGAGCTCCTACGAGCAGTACTTC.

CDR3 protein: CASSLDGAVNYGYTF. CDR3 nucleotide sequence: TGTGCCAGCAGCTTAGATGGGGCAGTTAACTATGGCTACACCTTC. J is TRBJ1-2 and V is TRBV11-2; weak D call: TRBD1 (5 bases). Looked up from germline, CDR1 is SGHAT and CDR2 is FQNNGV. Trimming removed 0 bases from V and 1 base from J, with 9 bases in between. The CDR3 sequence is 15 residues long. Combining the CDR3 with reference TRBV11-2 and TRBJ1-2 gives the whole variable domain EAGVAQSPRYKIIEKRQSVAFWCNPISGHATLYWYQQILGQGPKLLIQFQNNGVVDDSQLPKDRFSAERLKGVDSTLKIQPAKLEDSAVYLCASSLDGAVNYGYTFGSGTRLTVV.

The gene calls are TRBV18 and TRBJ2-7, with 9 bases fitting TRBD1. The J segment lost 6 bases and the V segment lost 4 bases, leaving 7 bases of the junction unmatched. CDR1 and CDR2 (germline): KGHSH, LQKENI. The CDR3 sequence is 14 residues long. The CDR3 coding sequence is TGTGCCAGCTCACTGGGACAGGGCGAAGGCGAGCAGTACTTC. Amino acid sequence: CASSLGQGEGEQYF.

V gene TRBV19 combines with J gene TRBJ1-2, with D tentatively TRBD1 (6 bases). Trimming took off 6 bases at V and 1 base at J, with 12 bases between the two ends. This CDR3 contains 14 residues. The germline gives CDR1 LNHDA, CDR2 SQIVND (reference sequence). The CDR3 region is CASRLQGFNYGYTF. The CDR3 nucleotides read TGTGCCAGTAGACTTCAGGGGTTTAACTATGGCTACACCTTC.